One sample yielded the 9 T cell receptor beta chains listed below, sequenced in a study of T cell responses to AZD1222 COVID-19 vaccine. Some clones are missing from TCRdb's copy, which holds only in-frame ones; the method was immunoSEQ multiplex PCR. The sample gives more than 85,000 clones, roughly 90% of which show up once; about 7.8% is in the top ten. The input for sequencing was peripheral blood, taken on day 0 of AZD1222 vaccination. The receptors derive from an adult in good health.

The DNA for the CDR3 is TGTGCCAGCATTAAGACAGGGCACATGAACACTGAAGCTTTCTTT. Translating it yields CASIKTGHMNTEAFF. The chain recombines TRBV6-5 with TRBJ1-1; 7 nucleotides match TRBD1. From germline, CDR1 is MNHEY and CDR2 SVGAGI. Unmatched junction bases numbered 8, after V lost 7 bases and J lost 0 bases. The CDR3 loop spans 15 amino acids.

This clone was seen once. The genes are TRBV6-1 and TRBJ1-5; D is undetermined. The length of the CDR3 is 13 residues. The germline V gene encodes CDR1 MNHNS and CDR2 SASEGT. Between the trimmed V and J ends, which lost 2 bases and 2 bases, there was a span of 4 bases. The CDR3 bases are TGTGCCAGCAGTGAAAATGGCAATCAGCCCCAGCATTTT. Its protein is CASSENGNQPQHF.

The chain recombines TRBV11-2 with TRBJ2-7; either TRBD1 or TRBD2 may supply D (6 bases each). Trimming stripped 4 bases from V and 7 bases from J, with 17 bases between. CDR1 SGHAT and CDR2 FQNNGV come from the germline V gene. The CDR3 extends over 14 amino acids. The CDR3 DNA is TGTGCCAGCAGCTATGGCGGAGGGGGGAGGGAGCAGTACTTC. Translated: CASSYGGGGREQYF. Looking up the rest from reference TRBV11-2 and TRBJ2-7 gives the full variable domain: EAGVAQSPRYKIIEKRQSVAFWCNPISGHATLYWYQQILGQGPKLLIQFQNNGVVDDSQLPKDRFSAERLKGVDSTLKIQPAKLEDSAVYLCASSYGGGGREQYFGPGTRLTVT.

This chain links TRBV3-1 (or the pseudogene TRBV3-2) with TRBJ2-7, with 11 bases aligning to TRBD2. Per the germline V gene, CDR1 is LGHDT and CDR2 is YNNKEL (reference sequence). CDR3 length: 16 amino acids. J gave up 0 bases and V 3 bases, and 4 bases lay outside the gene matches. The CDR3 sequence: CASSHFSGGVSYEQYF. CDR3 sequence (DNA): TGTGCCAGCAGCCATTTTAGCGGGGGGGTCTCCTACGAGCAGTACTTC.

This chain uses TRBV7-9 with TRBJ1-1; D gene unclear. V gave up 1 base and J gave up 1 base, with 7 bases separating them. From germline, CDR1 is SEHNR and CDR2 FQNEAQ (reference sequence). This CDR3 has 14 residues. The CDR3 loop reads CASSLEVTNTEAFF. The CDR3 region has the DNA TGTGCCAGCAGCTTAGAAGTTACGAACACTGAAGCTTTCTTT.

The gene calls are TRBV18 and TRBJ1-1, with a tentative D call TRBD1 (6 bases). Trimming took off 0 bases at V and 1 base at J, with 12 bases between the two ends. The CDR3 runs 16 residues. CDR1 and CDR2 from the germline V gene are KGHSH and LQKENI. In DNA, the CDR3 is TGTGCCAGCTCACCACCGATATCGACAGGGAACACTGAAGCTTTCTTT. Its protein product is CASSPPISTGNTEAFF.

This chain joins TRBV6-5 and TRBJ1-1; D may be TRBD1 (5 bases). The V end lost 6 bases, the J end lost 6 bases, and 17 bases lay between the germline ends. Germline loops: CDR1 MNHEY, CDR2 SVGAGI. The length of the CDR3 is 14 residues. The CDR3 DNA reads as TGTGCCAGCAGCCGTCCCGAGCGGGGGGCTGAAGCTTTCTTT. It specifies CASSRPERGAEAFF.

In its sample, this clone was seen once. The V call is TRBV2, the J call TRBJ1-1; 7 bases match TRBD1. Germline values: CDR1 SNHLY, CDR2 FYNNEI. The V segment lost 8 bases and the J segment 5 bases; nucleotides outside the gene matches: 8. This CDR3 has 13 residues. The CDR3 DNA follows: TGTGCCAGCGGGACAGAAAAGAGGACTGAAGCTTTCTTT. The encoded protein is CASGTEKRTEAFF.

The DNA of the CDR3 is TGCGCCAGCAGCCGAGGACGGGCAGGGAGAGGGACCGGGGAGCTGTTTTTT. It specifies CASSRGRAGRGTGELFF. This chain uses TRBV4-1 with TRBJ2-2, with D perhaps being TRBD1 or TRBD2 (5 bases each). V lost 4 bases and J lost 5, with 20 bases in between. This CDR3 is built from 17 residues. Germline lookup yields CDR1 MGHRA and CDR2 YSYEKL.